Listed here are 7 T cell receptor beta chains from one sample, sequenced in a study of blood T cell repertoires in COVID-19. TCRdb's copy holds only in-frame clones and misses some; the assay was immunoSEQ multiplex PCR. The sample yields approximately 290,000 clones, roughly 90% seen once. Sequenced: peripheral blood. The source of these receptors is a woman aged 60-75 years with acute or convalescent COVID-19.

CDR3 DNA sequence: TGTGCCAGCAGCAAAAACACAGGGGGCATTCAGCCCCAGCATTTT. Encoded protein: CASSKNTGGIQPQHF. The gene calls are TRBV6-2 or TRBV6-3 and TRBJ1-5; 9 bases are a match to TRBD1. This CDR3 is built from 15 residues. Looked up from germline, CDR1 is MNHEY and CDR2 is SVGEGT. V lost 6 bases and J lost 6; bases outside the gene matches: 9.

The chain couples TRBV28 to TRBJ2-3; 8 bases agree with TRBD1. The CDR3 extends over 14 amino acids. CDR1 MDHEN and CDR2 SYDVKM come from the germline V gene. The V gene end was trimmed by 5 bases and the J gene end by 2 bases; junction bases not matched to a gene: 3. In nucleotides, the CDR3 is TGTGCCAGCAGTCCAGGGGGCTTCACAGATACGCAGTATTTT. Protein: CASSPGGFTDTQYF.

The rearrangement joins TRBV28 to TRBJ1-5; 9 bases align to TRBD1. The J segment lost 0 bases and the V segment lost 6 bases, leaving 9 bases of the junction unmatched. Per the germline V gene, CDR1 is MDHEN and CDR2 is SYDVKM. The CDR3 is 17 residues long. CDR3 region: CASSADRGRYSNQPQHF. CDR3 DNA: TGTGCCAGCAGCGCGGACAGGGGAAGGTATAGCAATCAGCCCCAGCATTTT.

This sequence joins TRBV7-3 and TRBJ2-1, with 9 bases lining up with TRBD2. Trimming took 3 bases from V and 4 from J; bases not matched to a gene: 1. The CDR3 length is 14 residues. The germline V gene encodes CDR1 SGHTA and CDR2 FQGTGA. DNA of the CDR3: TGTGCCAGCAGCTTGCTAGCGGGATACAATGAGCAGTTCTTC. This gives the protein CASSLLAGYNEQFF.

V gene TRBV28 combines with J gene TRBJ1-4; TRBD1 agrees at 9 bases. J gave up 8 bases and V 2 bases, and 6 bases lay outside the gene matches. This CDR3 spans 15 amino acids. Germline V lookup: CDR1 MDHEN, CDR2 SYDVKM. The CDR3 region has the DNA TGTGCCAGCAGTTTAGGGACAGGGTTCGAGGAAAAACTGTTTTTT. It is translated as CASSLGTGFEEKLFF. Drawing the rest from reference TRBV28 and TRBJ1-4, the complete variable domain is DVKVTQSSRYLVKRTGEKVFLECVQDMDHENMFWYRQDPGLGLRLIYFSYDVKMKEKGDIPEGYSVSREKKERFSLILESASTNQTSMYLCASSLGTGFEEKLFFGSGTQLSVL.

The V gene is TRBV5-1, the J gene TRBJ2-1, with TRBD2 matching over 13 bases. The CDR3 is made up of 15 amino acids. V trimming: 4 bases; J trimming: 7 bases; junction bases outside the gene matches: 5. Germline CDR1 and CDR2: SGHRS and YFSETQ. The DNA of the CDR3 is TGCGCCAGCAGCCTCCAACTAGCGGGGGGGAATGAGCAGTTCTTC. Translating gives CASSLQLAGGNEQFF.

The chain couples TRBV21-1 to TRBJ1-6. TRBV21-1 is noted as a pseudogene. The CDR3 extends over 17 amino acids. The CDR3 spells CASSTLNGYSYNSPLHF. DNA of the CDR3: TGTGCCAGCAGCACCCTGAACGGGTACTCCTATAATTCACCCCTCCACTTT.